This TCR beta chain was sequenced in a study of T-cell reconstitution after alpha-beta-depleted transplantation in children. Study-wide results and caveats: For some patients, TCRbeta diversity was high at day 60 because of recipient T cells and thymic progenitors that survived. T-cell numbers and diversity one year post-transplant derived largely from freshly generated T cells.

Unique molecular identifiers were incorporated during preparation of the TCRbeta library. TCRdb itself ran the PCR reads through MiXCR, one entry per CDR3 protein. The table lists more than 85,000 distinct CDR3 sequences, under 9% of them singletons, with roughly 15% in the top ten. As to this clonotype: What it recognizes is unknown.

V was trimmed by 5 bases and J by 6 bases, leaving 13 bases between them. There are 14 residues in the CDR3. Germline V lookup: CDR1 SGHTA, CDR2 FQGNSA. This specimen was PBMCs, taken before TCRalphabeta/CD19-depleted stem cell transplant. V gene TRBV7-2 combines with J gene TRBJ2-2, with D perhaps matching TRBD2 (6 bases). The receptor was derived from a boy between 2 and 10 years old with acute lymphoblastic leukemia, due to receive a stem cell transplant. DNA for the CDR3: TGTGCCAGCAGCCCGGACTACAGTGCCGGGGAGCTGTTTTTT. Translated, it gives CASSPDYSAGELFF.